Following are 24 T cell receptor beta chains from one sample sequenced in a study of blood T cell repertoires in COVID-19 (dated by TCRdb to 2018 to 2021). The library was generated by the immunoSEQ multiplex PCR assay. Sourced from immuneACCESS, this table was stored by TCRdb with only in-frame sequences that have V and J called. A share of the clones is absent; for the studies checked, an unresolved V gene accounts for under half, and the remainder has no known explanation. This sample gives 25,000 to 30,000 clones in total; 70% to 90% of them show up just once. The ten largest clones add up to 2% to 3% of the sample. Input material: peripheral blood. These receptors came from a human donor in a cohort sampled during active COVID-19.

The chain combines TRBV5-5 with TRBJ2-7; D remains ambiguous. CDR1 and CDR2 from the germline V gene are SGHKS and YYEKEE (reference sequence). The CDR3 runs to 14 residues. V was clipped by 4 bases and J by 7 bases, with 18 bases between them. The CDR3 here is CASSRQAGLQEQYF. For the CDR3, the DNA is TGTGCCAGCAGCCGGCAGGCCGGCCTGCAGGAGCAGTACTTC. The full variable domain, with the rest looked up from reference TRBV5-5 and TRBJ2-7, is DAGVTQSPTHLIKTRGQQVTLRCSPISGHKSVSWYQQVLGQGPQFIFQYYEKEERGRGNFPDRFSARQFPNYSSELNVNALLLGDSALYLCASSRQAGLQEQYFGPGTRLTVT.

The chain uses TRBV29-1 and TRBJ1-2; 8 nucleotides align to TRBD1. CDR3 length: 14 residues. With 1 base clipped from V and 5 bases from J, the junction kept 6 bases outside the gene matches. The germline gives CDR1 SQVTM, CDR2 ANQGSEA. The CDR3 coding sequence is TGCAGCGTTGAAGGCTCCACAGGGGGGTATGGCTACACCTTC. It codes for CSVEGSTGGYGYTF.

CDR3 sequence (DNA): TGTGCCAGTATGATATTTCTCGGCGGGGCTGGGGCCAACGTCCTGACTTTC. Amino acid sequence: CASMIFLGGAGANVLTF. The V gene is TRBV19, the J gene TRBJ2-6; perhaps TRBD2 as D (6 bases). V was trimmed by 7 bases and J by 2 bases, leaving 18 bases between them. The CDR3 contains 17 residues. CDR1 LNHDA and CDR2 SQIVND come from the germline V gene (reference sequence).

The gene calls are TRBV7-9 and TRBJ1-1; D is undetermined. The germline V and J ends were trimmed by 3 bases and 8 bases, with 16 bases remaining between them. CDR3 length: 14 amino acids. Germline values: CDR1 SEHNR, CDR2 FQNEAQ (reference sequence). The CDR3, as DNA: TGTGCCAGCAGCTTGCGGATCCTCAGCGGCGAAGCTTTCTTT. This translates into CASSLRILSGEAFF.

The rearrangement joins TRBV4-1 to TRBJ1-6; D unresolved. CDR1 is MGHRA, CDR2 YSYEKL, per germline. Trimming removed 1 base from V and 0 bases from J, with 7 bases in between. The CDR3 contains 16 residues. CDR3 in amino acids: CASSQGTGSYNSPLHF. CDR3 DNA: TGCGCCAGCAGCCAAGGAACCGGCTCCTATAATTCACCCCTCCACTTT.

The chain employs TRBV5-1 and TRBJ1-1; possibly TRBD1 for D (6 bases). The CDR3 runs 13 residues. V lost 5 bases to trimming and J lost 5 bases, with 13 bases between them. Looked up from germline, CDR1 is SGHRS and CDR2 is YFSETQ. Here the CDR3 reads CASRPGVETEAFF. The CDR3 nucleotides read TGCGCCAGCAGGCCAGGGGTGGAGACTGAAGCTTTCTTT. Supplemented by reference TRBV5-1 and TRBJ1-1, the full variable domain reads KAGVTQTPRYLIKTRGQQVTLSCSPISGHRSVSWYQQTPGQGLQFLFEYFSETQRNKGNFPGRFSGRQFSNSRSEMNVSTLELGDSALYLCASRPGVETEAFFGQGTRLTVV.

The CDR3 reads CASSFARNEQFF. The DNA for the CDR3 is TGTGCCAGCAGCTTCGCCCGGAATGAGCAGTTCTTC. The rearrangement links TRBV7-9 to TRBJ2-1; D call uncertain. The CDR3 is 12 residues long. Between the trimmed V and J ends, which lost 3 bases and 7 bases, there was a span of 7 bases. CDR1 is SEHNR and CDR2 is FQNEAQ in the germline V gene (reference sequence).

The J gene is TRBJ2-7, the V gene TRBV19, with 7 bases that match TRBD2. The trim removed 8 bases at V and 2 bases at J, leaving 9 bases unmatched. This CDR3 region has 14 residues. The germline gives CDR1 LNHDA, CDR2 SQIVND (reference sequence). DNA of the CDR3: TGTGCCAGTGGAAAGAGCGGGACGGCCTACGAGCAGTACTTC. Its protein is CASGKSGTAYEQYF.

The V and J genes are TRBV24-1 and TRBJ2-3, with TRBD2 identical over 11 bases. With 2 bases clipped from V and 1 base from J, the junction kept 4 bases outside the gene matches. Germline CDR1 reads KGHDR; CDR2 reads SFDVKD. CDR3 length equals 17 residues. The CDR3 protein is CATSDSLAGGGTDTQYF. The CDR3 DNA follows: TGTGCCACCAGTGATTCCTTAGCGGGGGGGGGCACAGATACGCAGTATTTT.

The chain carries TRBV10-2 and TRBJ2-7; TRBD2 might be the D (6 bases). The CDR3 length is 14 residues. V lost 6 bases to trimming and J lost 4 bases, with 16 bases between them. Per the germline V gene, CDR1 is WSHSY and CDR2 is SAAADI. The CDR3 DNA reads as TGCGCCAGCAGAGAAGCGGGCGGGCCTTACGAGCAGTACTTC. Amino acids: CASREAGGPYEQYF.

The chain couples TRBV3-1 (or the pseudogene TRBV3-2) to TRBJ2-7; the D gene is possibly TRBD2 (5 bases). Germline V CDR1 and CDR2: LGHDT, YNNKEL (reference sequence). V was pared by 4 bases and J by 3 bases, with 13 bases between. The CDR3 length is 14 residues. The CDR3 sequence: CASSRTRQVYEQYF. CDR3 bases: TGTGCCAGCAGCCGAACTAGGCAGGTCTACGAGCAGTACTTC.

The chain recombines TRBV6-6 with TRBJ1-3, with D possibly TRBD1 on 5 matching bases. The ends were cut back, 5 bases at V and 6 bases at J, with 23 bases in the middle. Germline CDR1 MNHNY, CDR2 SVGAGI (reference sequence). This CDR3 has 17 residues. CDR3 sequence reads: CASSPPSAGGFENTIYF. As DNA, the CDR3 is TGTGCCAGCAGTCCCCCCAGTGCGGGGGGTTTCGAAAACACCATATATTTT.

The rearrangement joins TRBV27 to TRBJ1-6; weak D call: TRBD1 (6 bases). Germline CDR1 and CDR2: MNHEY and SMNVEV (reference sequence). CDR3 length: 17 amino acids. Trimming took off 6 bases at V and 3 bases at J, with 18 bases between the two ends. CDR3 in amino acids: CASRGWQGPDYNSPLHF. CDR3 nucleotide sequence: TGTGCCAGCAGGGGGTGGCAGGGGCCTGACTATAATTCACCCCTCCACTTT.

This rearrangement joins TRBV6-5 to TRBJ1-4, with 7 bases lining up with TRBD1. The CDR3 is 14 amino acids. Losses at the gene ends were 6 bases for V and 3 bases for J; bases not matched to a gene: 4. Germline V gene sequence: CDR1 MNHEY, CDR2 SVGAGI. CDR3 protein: CASRGTAANEKLFF. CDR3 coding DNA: TGTGCCAGCAGAGGGACAGCAGCTAATGAAAAACTGTTTTTT.

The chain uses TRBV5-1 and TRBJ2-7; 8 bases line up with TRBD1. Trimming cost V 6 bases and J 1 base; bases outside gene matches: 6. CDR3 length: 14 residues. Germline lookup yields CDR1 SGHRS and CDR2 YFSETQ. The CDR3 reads CASTWTGTSYEQYF. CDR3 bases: TGCGCCAGCACCTGGACAGGGACGTCCTACGAGCAGTACTTC.

The CDR3 nucleotides read TGTGCCAGCAGCTTCCCGTCCCTAGCGGGAAGCACAGATACGCAGTATTTT. This encodes CASSFPSLAGSTDTQYF. The chain links TRBV7-8 to TRBJ2-3, with 9 positions matching TRBD2. The CDR3 is made up of 17 amino acids. The germline gives CDR1 SGHVS, CDR2 FQNEAQ. J was trimmed by 0 bases and V by 3 bases; bases with no gene match: 7.

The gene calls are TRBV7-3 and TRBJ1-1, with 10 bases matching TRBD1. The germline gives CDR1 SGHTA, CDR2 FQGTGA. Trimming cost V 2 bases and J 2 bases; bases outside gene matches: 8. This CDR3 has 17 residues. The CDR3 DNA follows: TGTGCCAGCAGCTTAGATCCGACAGGGGGCCTCAACACTGAAGCTTTCTTT. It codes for CASSLDPTGGLNTEAFF.

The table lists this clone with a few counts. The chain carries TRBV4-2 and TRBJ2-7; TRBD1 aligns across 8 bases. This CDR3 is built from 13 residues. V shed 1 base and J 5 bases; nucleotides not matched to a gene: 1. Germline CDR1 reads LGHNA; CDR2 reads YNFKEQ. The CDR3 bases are TGTGCCAGCAGCCAAGCAGGGGGCAACGAGCAGTACTTC. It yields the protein CASSQAGGNEQYF.

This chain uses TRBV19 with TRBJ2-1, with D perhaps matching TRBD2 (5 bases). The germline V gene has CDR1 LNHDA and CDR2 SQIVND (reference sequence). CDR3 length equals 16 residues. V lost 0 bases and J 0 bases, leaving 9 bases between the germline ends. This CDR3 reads CASSIDPGSSYNEQFF. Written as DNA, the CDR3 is TGTGCCAGTAGTATAGACCCGGGGAGCTCCTACAATGAGCAGTTCTTC.

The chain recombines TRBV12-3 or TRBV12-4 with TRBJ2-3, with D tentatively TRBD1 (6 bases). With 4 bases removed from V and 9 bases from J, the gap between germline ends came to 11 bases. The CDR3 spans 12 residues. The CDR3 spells CASSSDSLTQYF. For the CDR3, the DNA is TGTGCCAGCAGTTCGGACAGCCTGACGCAGTATTTT.

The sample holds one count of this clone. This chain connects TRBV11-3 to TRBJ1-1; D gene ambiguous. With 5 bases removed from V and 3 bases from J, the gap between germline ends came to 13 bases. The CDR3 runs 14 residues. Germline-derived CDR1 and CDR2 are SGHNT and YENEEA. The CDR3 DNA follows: TGTGCCAGCAGCCCGAACGCTCGGGACACTGAAGCTTTCTTT. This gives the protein CASSPNARDTEAFF.

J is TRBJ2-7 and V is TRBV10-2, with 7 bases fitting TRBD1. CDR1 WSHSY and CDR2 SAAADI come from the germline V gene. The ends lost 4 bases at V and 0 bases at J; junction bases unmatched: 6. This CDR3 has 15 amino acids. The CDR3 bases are TGCGCCAGCAGTGTCAGGGCAGGGGGCTCCTACGAGCAGTACTTC. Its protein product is CASSVRAGGSYEQYF.

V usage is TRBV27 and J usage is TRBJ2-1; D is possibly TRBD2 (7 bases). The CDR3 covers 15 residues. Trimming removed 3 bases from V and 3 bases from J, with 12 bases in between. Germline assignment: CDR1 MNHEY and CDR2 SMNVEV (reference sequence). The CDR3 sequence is CASSFRRGRYNEQFF. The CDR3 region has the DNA TGTGCCAGCAGTTTCCGGCGGGGGCGCTACAATGAGCAGTTCTTC.

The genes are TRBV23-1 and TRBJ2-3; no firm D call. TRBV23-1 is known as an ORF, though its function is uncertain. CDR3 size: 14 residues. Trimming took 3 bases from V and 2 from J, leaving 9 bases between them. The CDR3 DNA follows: TGCGCCAGCAGTCATGCCTACTTCACAGATACGCAGTATTTT. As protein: CASSHAYFTDTQYF.